This is a list of T cell receptor beta chains from one sample in a study of T-cell reconstitution after alpha-beta-depleted transplantation in children. TCRdb reprocessed the PCR reads with MiXCR, giving one entry per CDR3 protein. The profile covers about 980,000 distinct CDR3 sequences, with roughly 29% appearing a single time and about 28% taken by the ten largest. This material consisted of PBMCs, mostly from graft donor cells, taken 360 days after TCRalphabeta/CD19-depleted stem cell transplant. Source of these receptors: a boy younger than two who had a stem cell transplant for SCID, so the T cells may come from the graft donor. Both conserved end residues are part of each CDR3. D genes are given only for firm matches. Not every row has a clone size; where given, it reads once, few, many or a size class.

TRBV5-6	-	-	15	TRBJ1-1	TGTGCCAGCAGCTTGGAGTACGGGATGAACACTGAAGCTTTCTTT	CASSLEYGMNTEAFF
TRBV6-5	-	-	16	TRBJ2-7	TGTGCCAGCAGTTACTCTTGGCAGCGCATCTCCTACGAGCAGTACTTC	CASSYSWQRISYEQYF
TRBV6-5	-	TRBD2	17	TRBJ2-5	TGTGCCAGCAGTTACCCCGGACTAGCGGGGGGGCAAGAGACCCAGTACTTC	CASSYPGLAGGQETQYF
TRBV5-4	few	TRBD2	14	TRBJ2-7	TGTGCCAGCAACGCCGGGGGGAGCTCCTACGAGCAGTACTTC	CASNAGGSSYEQYF
TRBV7-9	-	-	17	TRBJ1-2	TGTGCCAGCAGCACTTCCAGGAGCTTTTCCCGAAACTATGGCTACACCTTC	CASSTSRSFSRNYGYTF
TRBV9	few	-	12	TRBJ1-6	TGTGCCAGCAGCGCGAAGGGAGGGGCCCTCCACTTT	CASSAKGGALHF
TRBV29-1	once	-	14	TRBJ2-2	TGCAGCGTTGAAGAAGGGGATTCCACCGGGGAGCTGTTTTTT	CSVEEGDSTGELFF
TRBV4-2	-	-	13	TRBJ1-4	TGTGCCAGCAGCCAAGATGTGGGTGAAAAACTGTTTTTT	CASSQDVGEKLFF
TRBV20-1	-	TRBD1	14	TRBJ2-1	TGCAGTGCGAATCAGGGACAGGGGACCAATGAGCAGTTCTTC	CSANQGQGTNEQFF
TRBV12-3/TRBV12-4	-	-	17	TRBJ2-6	TGTGCCAGCAGTTTAAGGGCCAGGGTCTCTGGGGCCAACGTCCTGACTTTC	CASSLRARVSGANVLTF
TRBV15	many	-	11	TRBJ2-3	TGTGCCACCAGCAGAGGAGATACGCAGTATTTT	CATSRGDTQYF
TRBV20-1	-	TRBD2	16	TRBJ2-2	TGCAGTACATCAGCGGGACTAGCGGCGAACACCGGGGAGCTGTTTTTT	CSTSAGLAANTGELFF
TRBV11-2	many	-	13	TRBJ2-5	TGTGCCAGCACCCACAGGGTTTGGGAGACCCAGTACTTC	CASTHRVWETQYF
TRBV5-1	-	TRBD2	15	TRBJ2-5	TGCGCCAGCAGCTTTTTCATAGCGGGGTTAGAGACCCAGTACTTC	CASSFFIAGLETQYF
TRBV7-4	once	TRBD2	15	TRBJ2-5	TGTGCCAGCAGCTTAGTACTAGCGGGGGAAGAGACCCAGTACTTC	CASSLVLAGEETQYF
TRBV4-2	few	TRBD2	19	TRBJ2-7	TGTGCCAGCAGCCAAGGGTGGGTAGCGGGGGCCCCCACTCCCTACGAGCAGTACTTC	CASSQGWVAGAPTPYEQYF
TRBV7-3	-	TRBD2	14	TRBJ2-1	TGTGCCAGCAGCTCTAGCGGGGGGGCTACTGAGCAGTTCTTC	CASSSSGGATEQFF
TRBV6-2/TRBV6-3	few	-	15	TRBJ2-2	TGTGCCAGCAGCCAGTATAGTTGGAACCTAGGGGAGCTGTTTTTT	CASSQYSWNLGELFF
TRBV6-5	-	-	9	TRBJ1-2	TGTGCCAGCAGTTACAGAGCCGTCTTC	CASSYRAVF
TRBV11-2	few	-	14	TRBJ1-1	TGTGCCAGCTCTCCTCCCGGTCCGGGCACTGAAGCTTTCTTT	CASSPPGPGTEAFF
TRBV10-3	few	TRBD1	17	TRBJ1-2	TGTGCCATCAGTGACCCAGGGGGCAATAGCACCCCCTATGGCTACACCTTC	CAISDPGGNSTPYGYTF
TRBV15	-	-	14	TRBJ2-1	TGTGCCACCAGCAGAGATAGTGGGCATGGTGAGCAGTTCTTC	CATSRDSGHGEQFF
TRBV15	-	TRBD1	15	TRBJ1-1	TGTGCCACCAGCATGCCAGGGACAGCGAACACTGAAGCTTTCTTT	CATSMPGTANTEAFF
TRBV5-1	few	-	13	TRBJ2-3	TGCGCCAGCAGCCCATACCAGGGAGATACGCAGTATTTT	CASSPYQGDTQYF
TRBV28	once	TRBD1	18	TRBJ2-5	TGTGCCAGCAGCCCCCTTGGGTGGGGACAGAAATACCAAGAGACCCAGTACTTC	CASSPLGWGQKYQETQYF
TRBV4-2	-	-	16	TRBJ1-2	TGTGCCAGCAGCCAAGATAATGGGCCAGCTAACTATGGCTACACCTTC	CASSQDNGPANYGYTF
TRBV4-3	few	-	15	TRBJ1-2	TGCGCCAGCAGCCATGACAGGCGGGGAGTATATGGCTACACCTTC	CASSHDRRGVYGYTF
TRBV4-1	few	-	16	TRBJ2-1	TGCGCCAGCAGCCAAGGGGCGGGGAGCTCCTACAATGAGCAGTTCTTC	CASSQGAGSSYNEQFF
TRBV7-2	-	TRBD1	15	TRBJ2-7	TGTGCCAGCAGCCCCGAGACAGGGACCCCATACGAGCAGTACTTC	CASSPETGTPYEQYF
TRBV12-3/TRBV12-4	-	-	13	TRBJ2-5	TGTGCCAGCAGTAAGGGTTACCAAGAGACCCAGTACTTC	CASSKGYQETQYF
TRBV28	few	-	13	TRBJ2-7	TGTGCCAGCAGGGGCGGAGGGGCTCCCGAGCAGTACTTC	CASRGGGAPEQYF
TRBV5-1	-	-	15	TRBJ2-3	TGCGCCAGCAAACAGATTAGCGACTTCACAGATACGCAGTATTTT	CASKQISDFTDTQYF
TRBV7-9	few	-	15	TRBJ1-5	TGTGCCAGCAGCTTAGGGGTAGGGTTGAATCAGCCCCAGCATTTT	CASSLGVGLNQPQHF
TRBV30	-	-	15	TRBJ1-3	TGTGCCTGGAGTGTACTGTGGCATGCTGGAAACACCATATATTTT	CAWSVLWHAGNTIYF
TRBV5-4	-	-	13	TRBJ2-5	TGTGCCAGCACCTGGGACCGGCGGGAGACCCAGTACTTC	CASTWDRRETQYF
TRBV7-9	-	-	14	TRBJ2-3	TGTGCCAGCACCGCCCAACGGGGCACAGATACGCAGTATTTT	CASTAQRGTDTQYF
TRBV20-1	few	TRBD2	14	TRBJ2-7	TGCAGTGCTAGAGTGAGCGGGGGGCCCTACGAGCAGTACTTC	CSARVSGGPYEQYF
TRBV7-8	-	-	18	TRBJ2-1	TGTGCCAGCAGCCCCCGACTAGTATCGGTCTCCTCCTACAATGAGCAGTTCTTC	CASSPRLVSVSSYNEQFF
TRBV12-3/TRBV12-4	few	-	14	TRBJ1-1	TGTGCCAGCAGGAGGGCCGCAGGAGTCACTGAAGCTTTCTTT	CASRRAAGVTEAFF
TRBV7-9	-	TRBD2	13	TRBJ2-1	TGTGCCAGCAGCCATACTACGGGGGGTGAGCAGTTCTTC	CASSHTTGGEQFF
TRBV10-3	-	TRBD1	13	TRBJ1-2	TGTGCCATCAGCCCGGGACAGTTATATGGCTACACCTTC	CAISPGQLYGYTF